This TCR beta chain comes out of a study of PD-1 blockade in classical Hodgkin lymphoma. Overall study: Patients were given intravenous nivolumab, 3 mg/kg, every 2 weeks.

Clones were sequenced by immunoSEQ multiplex PCR, and TCRdb holds only the in-frame ones, with some missing. The data hold roughly 26,000 clones, with around 84% observed a single time. Overall study findings and caveats: When nivolumab was started under 1 year after ASCT, patients were excluded. Patients newly diagnosed and complete responders had comparable baseline diversity.

Brentuximab vedotin exposure varied, and every patient relapsed after autologous stem cell transplantation. Each best response was a complete response, a partial response or progressive disease. The CDR3 loop spans 13 amino acids. The V gene lost 5 bases and the J gene lost 4 bases, with 11 bases spanning the gap. Germline V gene data show CDR1 as SEHNR and CDR2 as FQNEAQ (reference sequence). Points on this clone: The antigen is undetermined.

The source material was peripheral blood mononuclear cells (PBMCs), sampled at baseline. This sequence was found in a human donor with classical Hodgkin lymphoma. V and J are TRBV7-9 and TRBJ1-2; TRBD1 might be the D (6 bases). As DNA, the CDR3 is TGTGCCAGCAGCCCCCAAGGGGGCTATGGCTACACCTTC. This codes for CASSPQGGYGYTF.